Included here is one TCR beta chain sequence, with context. This clonotype was detected ten times or more. Which antigen it targets is not known. Per-base quality was not reported, and no clone a single base away is much larger than it. This entry belongs to a study of Graves' ophthalmopathy and Graves' hyperthyroidism (dated by TCRdb to the late 2010s). Study-wide context: Peripheral blood was collected at initial diagnosis, prior to any treatment. The study used signatures of the TCR beta repertoire to tell Graves' ophthalmopathy apart from Graves' hyperthyroidism and to predict which patients would progress to ophthalmopathy. In total, 135 blood samples were TCR-sequenced: 40 to 45 ophthalmopathy, some 80 hyperthyroidism and some 17 hyperthyroidism-to-ophthalmopathy patients. A discovery set of 95 to 100 patients (43 ophthalmopathy, about 59 stable hyperthyroidism) was enrolled to explore V-J signatures distinguishing ophthalmopathy from hyperthyroidism. An independent validation cohort comprised 18 hyperthyroidism patients and over 15 patients who later progressed from hyperthyroidism to ophthalmopathy. In roughly six hyperthyroidism patients, the T-cell repertoire of thyroid tissue was compared with the T-cell repertoire of blood. Following sampling, methimazole starting at 30 mg daily was administered to hyperthyroidism patients, and high-dose intravenous methylprednisolone was administered to ophthalmopathy patients.

Trimming removed 0 bases from V and 6 bases from J, leaving 13 bases between the germline ends. Including the terminal cysteine and phenylalanine, the CDR3 comprises 15 residues. Only the CDR3 part of the read is kept: 45 bases, read in frame from the first base. CDR1 SGHRS and CDR2 YFSETQ were looked up in the germline V gene. Summary of the overall study and its limitations: Sample size was not predetermined statistically, and investigators were not blinded to group allocation. Most of the expanded thyroid clonotypes with a frequency above 0.001 were also detected in blood, and it was suggested that the thyroid immune response may be reflected by blood repertoires. Ophthalmopathy was separated from stable hyperthyroidism by the 13-signature model with 85% to 90% sensitivity and about 81% specificity in cross-validation and with 80%/75% in the test set. In validation, the model predicted ophthalmopathy progression with about 71% sensitivity and around 72% specificity; fewer than 15 predicted patients were CT-confirmed with GO in a median of around 6 months.

The ophthalmopathy patients had moderately to severely active disease, with a Clinical Activity Score of 3 or higher, a NOSPECS grade of 4 or higher, and a disease duration of less than 3 months. Patients were excluded if they had other autoimmune diseases, uncontrolled infections, pregnancy or lactation. Clinical symptoms, serum thyroxine, TRAb, thyroid ultrasound and orbital computed tomography were used for diagnosis. Ficoll-Paque density gradient centrifugation was used to isolate PBMCs from approximately 11 ml of fresh peripheral blood. Total RNA was extracted with Trizol reagent and quality-checked on an Agilent 2100 Bioanalyzer. TCR beta CDR3 regions were amplified from RNA transcripts for repertoire sequencing. HTBI primers and the Qiagen OneStep RT-PCR kit were used in a first-round RT-PCR, which was followed by a second-round multiplex PCR, size selection and purification. Libraries were sequenced paired-end with 100 bp reads on an Illumina HiSeq2000. As for the authors' bioinformatics: SOAPnuke was used to process the reads, removing any read that contained adapters or uncalled bases, had a mean Phred below 15, or lacked an exact match to the constant primer or identifier. COPE v1.2.5 was used to merge high-quality paired reads. Each unique nucleotide sequence was defined as a clonotype, and clonotypes were aligned to IMGT TRB V, D and J references with MiTCR v1.1. The analysis was limited to V-J combinations with a frequency above 0.0001, which together covered just over 98% of the repertoires. A TCR clonal expansion and chaos score per V-J combination was defined as the ratio of F50 clonal expansion to chaos observed in the TCRdist matrix. Welch's t-statistics and random forest were used to narrow the features down to more than 10 V-J combinations, which were then fed into a naive Bayes classifier. Thyroid-blood repertoire similarity was quantified with the Morisita-Horn index. TCRdb reanalyzed the raw reads on its own, using fastp at Q25 for trimming and MiXCR for clone calling, and kept in-frame beta chains. Entries are consolidated by CDR3 protein sequence, retaining the most common genes and DNA. Here the V and J calls rest on TCRdb's processing, not on the authors' analysis. The sample yields about 340,000 distinct CDR3 sequences; about 17% were counted once. Over 9% of the sample goes to the ten largest clones.

This sequence was found in an adult man with Graves' ophthalmopathy. This sequence uses TRBV5-1 and TRBJ1-5, with no reliable assignment of the D segment. Sample: peripheral blood. The CDR3 here reads CASSLGEDIGQPQHF. The nucleotide sequence is TGCGCCAGCAGCTTGGGGGAGGATATCGGTCAGCCCCAGCATTTT. Supplemented by the reference TRBV5-1 and TRBJ1-5 proteins around the CDR3, the complete variable domain is KAGVTQTPRYLIKTRGQQVTLSCSPISGHRSVSWYQQTPGQGLQFLFEYFSETQRNKGNFPGRFSGRQFSNSRSEMNVSTLELGDSALYLCASSLGEDIGQPQHFGDGTRLSIL.